These 15 T cell receptor beta chains were all obtained from the same sample, sequenced in a study of beta chain features in type 1 diabetes. Since all of the isolated RNA was reverse transcribed, expressed TCRB transcripts were what got sequenced. This table comes from immunoSEQ multiplex PCR, and its TCRdb copy is limited to in-frame clones, with some not included. The sample carries some 150,000 clones, 48% recorded once. Sequencing used Tregs from blood. The receptors shown here come from a man in his late teens or twenties in good health.

V and J are TRBV7-8 and TRBJ2-7, with D unclear. Trimming took off 3 bases at V and 1 base at J, with 13 bases between the two ends. CDR1 is SGHVS and CDR2 is FQNEAQ in the germline V gene. This CDR3 is 15 amino acids long. DNA for the CDR3: TGTGCCAGCAGCTTGGTGGTGACGACTTCCTACGAGCAGTACTTC. This encodes CASSLVVTTSYEQYF.

CDR3 protein: CASSKGAGELFF. The CDR3 DNA reads TGTGCCAGCAGCAAGGGGGCCGGGGAGCTGTTTTTT. This rearrangement joins TRBV5-5 to TRBJ2-2, with D tentatively TRBD1 (6 bases). V lost 4 bases, J lost 6 bases, and 7 bases lay in between. The CDR3 extends over 12 amino acids. Germline CDR1 is SGHKS and CDR2 is YYEKEE (reference sequence).

The chain couples TRBV5-1 to TRBJ2-5; 11 positions match TRBD1. The trim removed 4 bases at V and 7 bases at J, leaving 6 bases unmatched. Per the germline V gene, CDR1 is SGHRS and CDR2 is YFSETQ. The CDR3 spans 14 residues. CDR3 coding DNA: TGCGCCAGCAGCACCGGGACAGGGGGTTGGACCCAGTACTTC. This encodes CASSTGTGGWTQYF.

CDR3 amino acids: CASSLEQSYGLYTF. The CDR3, as DNA: TGTGCCAGCAGCTTAGAACAGAGCTATGGCTTATACACCTTC. The chain has TRBV7-2 and TRBJ1-2; unclear D gene. The germline V gene encodes CDR1 SGHTA and CDR2 FQGNSA. The CDR3 has 14 amino acids. V lost 1 base, J lost 11 bases, and 17 bases lay in between.

The chain joins TRBV5-1 to TRBJ2-3; TRBD2 matches 12 bases. V lost 2 bases and J lost 4; bases outside the gene matches: 5. Germline CDR1 SGHRS, CDR2 YFSETQ. The CDR3 covers 16 residues. Here the CDR3 reads CASSFRTSGMADTQYF. The CDR3, as DNA: TGCGCCAGCAGCTTCCGGACTAGCGGGATGGCAGATACGCAGTATTTT.

The chain uses TRBV4-3 and TRBJ2-1; a possible D gene is TRBD1 (6 bases). The CDR3 sequence is 15 residues long. The V end lost 2 bases, the J end lost 7 bases, and 15 bases lay between the germline ends. CDR1 is LGHNA and CDR2 is YSLEER in the germline V gene. The CDR3 DNA reads TGCGCCAGCAGCCAACTAACAGGGTACCATAATGAGCAGTTCTTC. Its protein is CASSQLTGYHNEQFF.

The chain links TRBV29-1 to TRBJ2-5, with D possibly TRBD1 on 6 matching bases. Trimming removed 4 bases at V and 2 bases at J, with 8 bases between. Germline V gene sequence: CDR1 SQVTM, CDR2 ANQGSEA. The CDR3 length is 12 residues. In nucleotides, the CDR3 is TGCAGCGTTGGGACAGCACAAGAGACCCAGTACTTC. Protein sequence: CSVGTAQETQYF.

The chain combines TRBV23-1 with TRBJ2-3; 8 bases agree with TRBD1. TRBV23-1 is assigned to the ORF class and has an uncertain function. The trim removed 1 base at V and 0 bases at J, leaving 9 bases unmatched. CDR3 length equals 18 residues. CDR3 in DNA: TGCGCCAGCAGTCAATATACGGACAGGGAACTCAGCACAGATACGCAGTATTTT. Protein: CASSQYTDRELSTDTQYF.

V and J are TRBV7-2 and TRBJ1-1, with 7 positions matching TRBD1. The CDR3 has 13 residues. V lost 5 bases and J lost 10; bases outside the gene matches: 10. The germline CDR1 and CDR2 sequences are SGHTA and FQGNSA. The DNA for the CDR3 is TGTGCCAGCAGCCTAGAGTCGGGACAGACAGCTTTCTTT. Amino acids: CASSLESGQTAFF.

This clone was counted only a few times. V usage is TRBV28 and J usage is TRBJ1-6, with 9 bases lining up with TRBD1. J was trimmed by 8 bases and V by 5 bases; bases with no gene match: 7. CDR3 length: 15 residues. Germline V gives CDR1 MDHEN, CDR2 SYDVKM. The CDR3 loop is CASSPQGQGDSPLHF. The CDR3 coding sequence is TGTGCCAGCAGTCCACAGGGACAGGGAGATTCACCCCTCCACTTT.

V and J are TRBV11-3 and TRBJ2-7; 7 nucleotides align to TRBD1. Germline values: CDR1 SGHNT, CDR2 YENEEA. The junction had 5 bases not matched to a gene; V was cut back by 1 base and J by 2 bases. The CDR3 length is 15 residues. The CDR3 DNA reads TGTGCCAGCAGCTTAGCCGAACAGGGGACCTACGAGCAGTACTTC. Translated, it gives CASSLAEQGTYEQYF. Drawing the rest from reference TRBV11-3 and TRBJ2-7, the complete variable domain is EAGVVQSPRYKIIEKKQPVAFWCNPISGHNTLYWYLQNLGQGPELLIRYENEEAVDDSQLPKDRFSAERLKGVDSTLKIQPAELGDSAVYLCASSLAEQGTYEQYFGPGTRLTVT.

The CDR3, as DNA: TGCGCCAGCAGCCCGGGTATGGGACAGGGAAAAAAGCAGTACTTC. Amino acids: CASSPGMGQGKKQYF. The chain has TRBV4-3 and TRBJ2-7, with 9 bases aligning to TRBD1. V shed 4 bases and J 8 bases; nucleotides not matched to a gene: 12. Germline V gives CDR1 LGHNA, CDR2 YSLEER. This CDR3 contains 15 residues.

The rearrangement joins TRBV29-1 to TRBJ2-3; 10 bases align to TRBD2. From germline, CDR1 is SQVTM and CDR2 ANQGSEA. Trimming took 8 bases from V and 4 from J; bases not matched to a gene: 9. This CDR3 spans 14 amino acids. The CDR3 here is CSTSGTSVADTQYF. DNA of the CDR3: TGCAGCACTTCCGGGACTAGCGTCGCAGATACGCAGTATTTT.

CDR3: CASSQDSLAVLASYNEQFF. CDR3 coding DNA: TGTGCCAGCAGCCAAGATTCACTAGCAGTCTTGGCCTCCTACAATGAGCAGTTCTTC. This chain joins TRBV4-2 and TRBJ2-1; D perhaps matches TRBD2 (6 bases). The V and J ends lost 0 bases and 0 bases respectively, with 18 bases between them. CDR3 size: 19 residues. From germline, CDR1 is LGHNA and CDR2 YNFKEQ.

V usage is TRBV5-4 and J usage is TRBJ2-5, with D perhaps TRBD1 (5 bases). Trimming removed 0 bases from V and 4 bases from J, with 16 bases in between. CDR3 length: 16 residues. Germline values: CDR1 SGHNT, CDR2 YYREEE (reference sequence). The CDR3 sequence is CASSLEGRARGETQYF. The DNA for the CDR3 is TGTGCCAGCAGCTTGGAGGGCAGGGCACGAGGAGAGACCCAGTACTTC.